This T cell receptor beta chain emerged from a study of early T cells in non-severe SARS-CoV-2 infection. Study background: Bulk RNA from unsorted whole blood was sequenced; chains were unpaired.

The sample holds a few counts of this clonotype. Its target is not known. Individual cDNA molecules received unique molecular identifiers during library preparation. TCRdb passed the 5' RACE reads through MiXCR, listing each CDR3 protein once. The profile shows roughly 51,000 distinct CDR3 sequences, around 10% of them singletons. CDR3 length equals 15 residues. Germline values: CDR1 SGHTA, CDR2 FQGNSA. Deletions cut 2 bases from V and 7 bases from J, with 12 bases between. General observations from the study: In VDJdb matching, anti-spike CD8 responses were favored while private and CD4 specificities went missing.

What was sequenced was whole blood. This chain links TRBV7-2 with TRBJ1-6; D is perhaps TRBD1 (5 bases). The sequence was collected from an adult who was a healthcare worker with PCR-confirmed SARS-CoV-2 infection or an uninfected control (not recorded which). CDR3 region: CASSLSGGGNSPLHF. DNA of the CDR3: TGTGCCAGCAGCTTATCGGGGGGTGGAAATTCACCCCTCCACTTT.